This T cell receptor (beta chain) was recovered during a study of regulatory T cells in long-lasting Graves disease. The germline V gene encodes CDR1 MDHEN and CDR2 SYDVKM. The V gene lost 7 bases and the J gene lost 4 bases, with 16 bases spanning the gap. The CDR3 totals 14 residues. To make TCR beta libraries, researchers used iRepertoire HTBI primers and Arm-PCR of CDR3 regions. A single record per CDR3 protein comes from TCRdb applying MiXCR to the multiplex PCR reads. The sample holds 420,000 or so distinct CDR3 sequences, around 15% seen once. Stated time point: newly diagnosed GD, antithyroid drugs for less than 3 months. Preparation of the TCR library used RNA extracted from PBMCs. Criteria from the American Thyroid Association guidelines were applied to diagnose Graves' disease. General study points: Patients with persistent disease showed a bias toward TRBV28, TRBJ1-2 and TRBJ2-5.

This clonotype was seen ten or more times. Antigen: not known. Another study also made use of these data, one on T cells in Graves' hyperthyroidism and ophthalmopathy. From that paper: The HTBI primer set served for first-round RT-PCR of the TCR CDR3.

The gene calls are TRBV28 and TRBJ1-2; D perhaps matches TRBD1 (6 bases). The material sequenced was peripheral blood mononuclear cells (PBMCs), taken at new diagnosis, from a patient treated with antithyroid drugs. The source of this sequence is a woman under 30 with Graves disease. CDR3 residues: CASTVGGLGYGYTF. For the CDR3, the DNA is TGTGCCAGCACCGTAGGGGGACTTGGCTATGGCTACACCTTC.